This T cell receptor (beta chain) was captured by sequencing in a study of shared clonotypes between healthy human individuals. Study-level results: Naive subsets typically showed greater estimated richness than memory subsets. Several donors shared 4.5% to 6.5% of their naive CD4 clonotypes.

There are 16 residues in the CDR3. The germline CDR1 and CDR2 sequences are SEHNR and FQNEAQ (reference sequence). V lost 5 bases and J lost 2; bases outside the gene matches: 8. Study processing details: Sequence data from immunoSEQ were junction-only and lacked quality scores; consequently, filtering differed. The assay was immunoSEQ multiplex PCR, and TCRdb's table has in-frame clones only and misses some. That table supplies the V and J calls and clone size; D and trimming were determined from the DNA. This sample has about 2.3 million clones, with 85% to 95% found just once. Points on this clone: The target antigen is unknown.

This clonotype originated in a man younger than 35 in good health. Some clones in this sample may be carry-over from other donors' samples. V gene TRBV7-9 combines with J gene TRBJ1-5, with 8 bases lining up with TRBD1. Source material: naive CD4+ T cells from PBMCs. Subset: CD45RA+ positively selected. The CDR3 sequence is CASSPQGAGGNQPQHF. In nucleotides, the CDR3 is TGTGCCAGCAGCCCGCAGGGGGCGGGCGGCAATCAGCCCCAGCATTTT. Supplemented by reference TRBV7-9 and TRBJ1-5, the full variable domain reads DTGVSQNPRHKITKRGQNVTFRCDPISEHNRLYWYRQTLGQGPEFLTYFQNEAQLEKSRLLSDRFSAERPKGSFSTLEIQRTEQGDSAMYLCASSPQGAGGNQPQHFGDGTRLSIL.